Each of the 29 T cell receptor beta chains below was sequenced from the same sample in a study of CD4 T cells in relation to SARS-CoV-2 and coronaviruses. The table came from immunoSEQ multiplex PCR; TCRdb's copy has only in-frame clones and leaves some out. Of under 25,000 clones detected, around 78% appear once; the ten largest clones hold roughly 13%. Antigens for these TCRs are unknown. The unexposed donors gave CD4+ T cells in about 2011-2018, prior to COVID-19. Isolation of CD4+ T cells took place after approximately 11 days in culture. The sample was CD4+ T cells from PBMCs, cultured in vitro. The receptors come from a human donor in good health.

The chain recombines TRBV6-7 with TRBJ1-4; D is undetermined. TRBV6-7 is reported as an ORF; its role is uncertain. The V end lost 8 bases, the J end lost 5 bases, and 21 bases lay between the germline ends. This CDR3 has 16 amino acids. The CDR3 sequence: CASQPHQRRRNEKLFF. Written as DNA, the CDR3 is TGTGCCAGCCAACCCCATCAAAGGAGACGGAATGAAAAACTGTTTTTT.

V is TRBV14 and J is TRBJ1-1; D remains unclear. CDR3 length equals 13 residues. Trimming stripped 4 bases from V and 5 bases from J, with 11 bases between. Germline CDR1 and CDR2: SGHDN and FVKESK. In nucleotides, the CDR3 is TGTGCCAGCAGCCCGGGCTGGCCGACTGAAGCTTTCTTT. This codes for CASSPGWPTEAFF.

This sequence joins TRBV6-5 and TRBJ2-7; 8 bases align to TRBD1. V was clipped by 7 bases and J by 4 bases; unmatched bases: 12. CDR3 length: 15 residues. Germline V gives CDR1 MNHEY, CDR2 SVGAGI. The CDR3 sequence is CASTWRTGKGYEQYF. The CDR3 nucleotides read TGTGCCAGCACTTGGAGGACAGGGAAGGGGTACGAGCAGTACTTC.

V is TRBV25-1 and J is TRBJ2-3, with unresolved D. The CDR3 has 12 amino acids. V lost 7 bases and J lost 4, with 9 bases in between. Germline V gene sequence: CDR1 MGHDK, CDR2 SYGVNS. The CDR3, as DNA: TGTGCCAGCACGGCGAGCGCAGATACGCAGTATTTT. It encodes CASTASADTQYF.

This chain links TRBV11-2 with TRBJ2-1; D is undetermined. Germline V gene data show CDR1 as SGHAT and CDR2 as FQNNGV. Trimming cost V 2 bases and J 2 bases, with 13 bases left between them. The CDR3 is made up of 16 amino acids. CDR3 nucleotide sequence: TGTGCCAGCAGCTTATGGTGGGTCAAGACCTACAATGAGCAGTTCTTC. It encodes CASSLWWVKTYNEQFF. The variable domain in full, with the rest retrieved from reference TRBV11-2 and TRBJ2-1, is EAGVAQSPRYKIIEKRQSVAFWCNPISGHATLYWYQQILGQGPKLLIQFQNNGVVDDSQLPKDRFSAERLKGVDSTLKIQPAKLEDSAVYLCASSLWWVKTYNEQFFGPGTRLTVL.

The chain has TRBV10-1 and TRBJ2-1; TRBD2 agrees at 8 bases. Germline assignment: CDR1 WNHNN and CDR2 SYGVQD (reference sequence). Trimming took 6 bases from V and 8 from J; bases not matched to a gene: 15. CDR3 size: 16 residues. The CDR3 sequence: CASSARTSSGRDEQFF. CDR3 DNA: TGCGCCAGCAGCGCCCGGACTAGCTCGGGAAGAGATGAGCAGTTCTTC.

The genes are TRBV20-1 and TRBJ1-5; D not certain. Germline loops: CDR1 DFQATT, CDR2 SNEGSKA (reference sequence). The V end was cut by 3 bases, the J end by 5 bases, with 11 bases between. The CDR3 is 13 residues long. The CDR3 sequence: CSASEGRYQPQHF. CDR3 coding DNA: TGCAGTGCTAGTGAAGGGAGGTATCAGCCCCAGCATTTT.

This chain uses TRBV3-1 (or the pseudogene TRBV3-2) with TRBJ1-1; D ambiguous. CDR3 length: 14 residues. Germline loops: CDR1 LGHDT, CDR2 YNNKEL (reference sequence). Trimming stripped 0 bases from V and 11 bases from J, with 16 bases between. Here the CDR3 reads CASSQDRGGLRAFF. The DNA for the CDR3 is TGTGCCAGCAGCCAAGATCGTGGCGGGCTGCGGGCTTTCTTT.

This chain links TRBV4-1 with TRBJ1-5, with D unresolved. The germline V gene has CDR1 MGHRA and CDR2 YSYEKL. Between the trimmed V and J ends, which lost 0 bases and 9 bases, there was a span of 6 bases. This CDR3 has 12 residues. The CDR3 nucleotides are TGCGCCAGCAGCCAAGATATTGGGCCCCAGCATTTT. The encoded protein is CASSQDIGPQHF.

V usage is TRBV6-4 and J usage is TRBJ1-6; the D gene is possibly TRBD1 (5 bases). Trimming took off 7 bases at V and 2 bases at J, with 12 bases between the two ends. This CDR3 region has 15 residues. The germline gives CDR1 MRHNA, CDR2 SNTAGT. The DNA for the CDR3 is TGTGCCAGCAAGGAGGGGCCAGCCTATAATTCACCCCTCCACTTT. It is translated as CASKEGPAYNSPLHF.

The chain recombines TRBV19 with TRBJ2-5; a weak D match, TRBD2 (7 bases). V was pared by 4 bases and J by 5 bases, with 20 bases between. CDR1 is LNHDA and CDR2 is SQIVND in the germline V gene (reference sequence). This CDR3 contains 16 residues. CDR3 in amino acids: CASSTTWGGLRETQYF. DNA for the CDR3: TGTGCCAGTAGTACCACCTGGGGGGGGCTCAGGGAGACCCAGTACTTC.

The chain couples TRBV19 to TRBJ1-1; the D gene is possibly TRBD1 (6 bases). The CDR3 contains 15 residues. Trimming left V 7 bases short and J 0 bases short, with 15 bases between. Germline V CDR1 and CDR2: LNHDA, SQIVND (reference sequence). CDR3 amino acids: CASTRIRTVNTEAFF. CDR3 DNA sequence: TGTGCCAGTACCCGAATTCGGACAGTGAACACTGAAGCTTTCTTT.

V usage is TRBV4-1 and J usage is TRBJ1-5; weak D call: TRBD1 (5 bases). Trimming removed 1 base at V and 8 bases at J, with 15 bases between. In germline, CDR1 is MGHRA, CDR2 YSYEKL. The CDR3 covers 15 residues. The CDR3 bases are TGCGCCAGCAGCCAAGTTCGAACGGGGGATGAGCCCCAGCATTTT. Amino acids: CASSQVRTGDEPQHF.

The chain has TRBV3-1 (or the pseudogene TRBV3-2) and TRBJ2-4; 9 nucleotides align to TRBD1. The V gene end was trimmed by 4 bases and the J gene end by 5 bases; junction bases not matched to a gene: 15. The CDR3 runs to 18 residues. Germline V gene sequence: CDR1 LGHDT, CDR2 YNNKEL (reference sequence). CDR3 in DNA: TGTGCCAGCAGCCCTCCTAACAGGGGGCATAGGTCGGAAAACATTCAGTACTTC. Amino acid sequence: CASSPPNRGHRSENIQYF.

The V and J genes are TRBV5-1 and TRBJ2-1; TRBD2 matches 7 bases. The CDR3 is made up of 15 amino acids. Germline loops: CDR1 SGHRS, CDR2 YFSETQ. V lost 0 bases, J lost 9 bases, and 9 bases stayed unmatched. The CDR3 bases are TGCGCCAGCAGCTTGGGAGGACTAGACGTCAGTGAGCAGTTCTTC. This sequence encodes CASSLGGLDVSEQFF. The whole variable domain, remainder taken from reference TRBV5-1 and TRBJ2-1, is KAGVTQTPRYLIKTRGQQVTLSCSPISGHRSVSWYQQTPGQGLQFLFEYFSETQRNKGNFPGRFSGRQFSNSRSEMNVSTLELGDSALYLCASSLGGLDVSEQFFGPGTRLTVL.

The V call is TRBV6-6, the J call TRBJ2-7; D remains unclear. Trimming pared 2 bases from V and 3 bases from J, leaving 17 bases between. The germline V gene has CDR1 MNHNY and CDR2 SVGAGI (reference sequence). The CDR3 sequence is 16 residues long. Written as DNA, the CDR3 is TGTGCCAGCAGTTACAACGACTTATGGTCCCACTACGAGCAGTACTTC. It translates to CASSYNDLWSHYEQYF.

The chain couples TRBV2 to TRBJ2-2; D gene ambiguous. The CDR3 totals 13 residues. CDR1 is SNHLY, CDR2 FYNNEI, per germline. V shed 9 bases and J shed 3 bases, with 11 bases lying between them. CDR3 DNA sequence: TGTGCCAGTGACCCAATGGACACCGGGGAGCTGTTTTTT. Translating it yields CASDPMDTGELFF.

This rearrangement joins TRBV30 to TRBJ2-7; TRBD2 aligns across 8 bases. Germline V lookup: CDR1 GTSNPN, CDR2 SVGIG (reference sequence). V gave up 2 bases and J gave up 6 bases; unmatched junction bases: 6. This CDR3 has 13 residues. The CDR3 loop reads CAWSPGGRGEQYF. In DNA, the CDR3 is TGTGCCTGGAGTCCGGGAGGGCGGGGCGAGCAGTACTTC.

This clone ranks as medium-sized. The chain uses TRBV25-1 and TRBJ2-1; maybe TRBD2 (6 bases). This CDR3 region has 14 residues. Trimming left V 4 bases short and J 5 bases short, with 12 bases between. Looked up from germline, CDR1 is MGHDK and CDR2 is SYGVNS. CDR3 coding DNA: TGTGCCAGCAGTGGGCCTCTAGCGAACAATGAGCAGTTCTTC. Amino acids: CASSGPLANNEQFF.

CDR3 DNA: TGTGCCAGCTCGTCGGGACGGAGCTCCTACGAGCAGTACTTC. Its protein product is CASSSGRSSYEQYF. J is TRBJ2-7 and V is TRBV18; either TRBD1 or TRBD2 may fit D (5 bases each). This CDR3 has 14 amino acids. CDR1 and CDR2 (germline): KGHSH, LQKENI. V shed 6 bases and J shed 0 bases, with 12 bases lying between them.

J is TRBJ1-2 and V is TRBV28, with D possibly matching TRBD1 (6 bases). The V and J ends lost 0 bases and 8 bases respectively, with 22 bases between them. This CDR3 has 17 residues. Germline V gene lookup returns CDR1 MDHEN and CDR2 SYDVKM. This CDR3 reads CASSLWAPGTERGGYTF. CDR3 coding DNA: TGTGCCAGCAGTTTATGGGCGCCGGGCACGGAAAGGGGGGGCTACACCTTC.

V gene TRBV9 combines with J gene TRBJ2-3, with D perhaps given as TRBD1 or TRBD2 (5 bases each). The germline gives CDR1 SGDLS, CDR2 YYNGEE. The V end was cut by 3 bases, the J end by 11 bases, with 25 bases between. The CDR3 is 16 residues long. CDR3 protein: CASSARTGTPDVGQYF. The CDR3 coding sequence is TGTGCCAGCAGCGCGAGAACCGGGACCCCTGACGTAGGGCAGTATTTT. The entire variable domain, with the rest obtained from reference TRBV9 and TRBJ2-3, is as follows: DSGVTQTPKHLITATGQRVTLRCSPRSGDLSVYWYQQSLDQGLQFLIQYYNGEERAKGNILERFSAQQFPDLHSELNLSSLELGDSALYFCASSARTGTPDVGQYFGPGTRLTVL.

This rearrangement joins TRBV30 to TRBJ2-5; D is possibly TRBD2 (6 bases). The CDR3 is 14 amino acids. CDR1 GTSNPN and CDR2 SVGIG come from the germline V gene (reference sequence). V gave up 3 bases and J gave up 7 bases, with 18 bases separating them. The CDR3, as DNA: TGTGCCTGGAGCCCCCGGGCCGGAGGGTGGACCCAGTACTTC. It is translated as CAWSPRAGGWTQYF.

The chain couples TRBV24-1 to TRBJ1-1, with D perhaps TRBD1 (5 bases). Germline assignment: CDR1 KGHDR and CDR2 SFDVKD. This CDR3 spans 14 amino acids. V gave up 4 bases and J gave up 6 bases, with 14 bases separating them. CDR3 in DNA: TGTGCCACCAGTGAGAGGGCCCCGGGGGCTGAAGCTTTCTTT. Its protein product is CATSERAPGAEAFF.

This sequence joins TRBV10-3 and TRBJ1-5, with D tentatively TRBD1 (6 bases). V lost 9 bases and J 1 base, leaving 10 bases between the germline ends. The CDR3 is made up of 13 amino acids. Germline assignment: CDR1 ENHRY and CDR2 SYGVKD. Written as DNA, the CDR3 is TGTGCCATACAGGGTGTGAGCAATCAGCCCCAGCATTTT. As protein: CAIQGVSNQPQHF.

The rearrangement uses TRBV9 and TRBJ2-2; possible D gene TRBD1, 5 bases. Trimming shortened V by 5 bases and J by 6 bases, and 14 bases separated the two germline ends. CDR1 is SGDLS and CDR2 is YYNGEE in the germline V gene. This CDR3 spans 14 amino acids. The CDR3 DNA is TGTGCCAGCAGACCTATAGGGGCCGCCGGGGAGCTGTTTTTT. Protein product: CASRPIGAAGELFF. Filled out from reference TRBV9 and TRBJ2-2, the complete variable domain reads DSGVTQTPKHLITATGQRVTLRCSPRSGDLSVYWYQQSLDQGLQFLIQYYNGEERAKGNILERFSAQQFPDLHSELNLSSLELGDSALYFCASRPIGAAGELFFGEGSRLTVL.

The CDR3 loop reads CASSQARAYSSYNEQFF. CDR3 DNA sequence: TGTGCCAGCAGCCAAGCTAGGGCCTATAGCTCCTACAATGAGCAGTTCTTC. This chain connects TRBV4-2 to TRBJ2-1; D is undetermined. Germline CDR1 reads LGHNA; CDR2 reads YNFKEQ. This CDR3 has 17 residues. V lost 1 base and J lost 0, with 13 bases in between.

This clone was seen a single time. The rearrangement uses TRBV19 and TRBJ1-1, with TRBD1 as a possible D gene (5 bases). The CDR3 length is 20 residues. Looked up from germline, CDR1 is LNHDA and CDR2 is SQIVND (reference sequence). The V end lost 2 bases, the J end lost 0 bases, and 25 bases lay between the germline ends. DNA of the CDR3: TGTGCCAGTAGTATATATAGTTGGACGGGGGGAAAAGTCCTGAACACTGAAGCTTTCTTT. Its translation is CASSIYSWTGGKVLNTEAFF.

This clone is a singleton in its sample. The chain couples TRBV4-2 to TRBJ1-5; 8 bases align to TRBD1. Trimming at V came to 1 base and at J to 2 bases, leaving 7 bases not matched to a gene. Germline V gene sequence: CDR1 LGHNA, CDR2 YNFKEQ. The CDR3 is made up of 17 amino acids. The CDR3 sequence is CASSQGIGQGGNQPQHF. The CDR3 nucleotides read TGTGCCAGCAGCCAAGGTATCGGACAGGGAGGCAATCAGCCCCAGCATTTT.